This paragraph covers one T cell receptor beta chain sequence. This sample is drawn from a study of blood T cell repertoires in COVID-19. The CDR3 extends over 16 amino acids. Germline assignment: CDR1 MNHEY and CDR2 SMNVEV (reference sequence). With V trimmed by 1 base and J by 4 bases, 4 bases remained unmatched. The data were produced by immunoSEQ multiplex PCR, yet TCRdb's version contains in-frame clones alone and is incomplete. Here the sample spans around 250,000 clones, 85% to 90% being singletons. The specimen was PBMCs or T cells enriched from blood (not recorded which). V gene TRBV27 combines with J gene TRBJ2-1; 10 bases align to TRBD2. This receptor was taken from a young woman with acute COVID-19. Written as DNA, the CDR3 is TGTGCCAGCAGTTTATGGGCTAGCGGGAGTTACAATGAGCAGTTCTTC. Protein product: CASSLWASGSYNEQFF.